A selection of T cell receptor beta chains follows, all from one sample in a study of beta chain features in type 1 diabetes. Sequencing was performed with immunoSEQ multiplex PCR; in TCRdb, only in-frame clones are kept and a portion is missing. This sample has hundreds of thousands of clones, with about 14% found just once. The sequencing input was naive CD4+ T cells from blood. These receptor sequences come from a man in his late teens or twenties with type 1 diabetes. Each CDR3 is given with its conserved first and last residue. The D gene is left open where the match is weak. The size field is filled for only some rows; it gives once, few, many or a size class.

v_gene: TRBV10-3
d_gene: TRBD2
abundance: few
j_gene: TRBJ2-1
CDR3nt: TGTGCCATCAGTGAGTCGATAGCGGGGGGGAATGAGCAGTTCTTC
CDR3aa: CAISESIAGGNEQFF

v_gene: TRBV15
d_gene: TRBD1
abundance: few
j_gene: TRBJ2-7
CDR3nt: TGTGCCACCAGCGGGACAGGTAGCTCCTACGAGCAGTACTTC
CDR3aa: CATSGTGSSYEQYF

v_gene: TRBV30
d_gene: NA
abundance: few
j_gene: TRBJ1-2
CDR3nt: TGTGCCTGGACCCAGGGACTGATGGGCTACACCTTC
CDR3aa: CAWTQGLMGYTF

v_gene: TRBV2
d_gene: TRBD2
abundance: few
j_gene: TRBJ2-1
CDR3nt: TGTGCCAGCACTCGACTAGCGGGAGTGGGCAATGAGCAGTTCTTC
CDR3aa: CASTRLAGVGNEQFF

v_gene: TRBV30
d_gene: NA
abundance: few
j_gene: TRBJ2-1
CDR3nt: TGTGCCTTGCTACGGCTGGGGTCCTACAATGAGCAGTTCTTC
CDR3aa: CALLRLGSYNEQFF

v_gene: TRBV4-3
d_gene: NA
abundance: NA
j_gene: TRBJ2-1
CDR3nt: TGCGCCAGCAGCCAAGAATACAGGGCGGTCCAAGGCGATGAGCAGTTCTTC
CDR3aa: CASSQEYRAVQGDEQFF

v_gene: TRBV18
d_gene: NA
abundance: few
j_gene: TRBJ2-7
CDR3nt: TGTGCCAGCTCACCTGGGCCGCCGACAGGATACTCCTACGAGCAGTACTTC
CDR3aa: CASSPGPPTGYSYEQYF

v_gene: TRBV15
d_gene: NA
abundance: NA
j_gene: TRBJ2-5
CDR3nt: TGTGCCACCTCGCAGACAGTTCAAGAGACCCAGTACTTC
CDR3aa: CATSQTVQETQYF

v_gene: TRBV7-2
d_gene: TRBD2
abundance: few
j_gene: TRBJ2-7
CDR3nt: TGTGCCAGCAACTCTCGGGCTAGCGGGATCTACGAGCAGTACTTC
CDR3aa: CASNSRASGIYEQYF

v_gene: TRBV5-1
d_gene: NA
abundance: NA
j_gene: TRBJ2-7
CDR3nt: TGCGCCAGCAGCTTGATCAGAGTTACCACCTACGAGCAGTACTTC
CDR3aa: CASSLIRVTTYEQYF

v_gene: TRBV7-2
d_gene: NA
abundance: few
j_gene: TRBJ2-1
CDR3nt: TGTGCCAGCAGGACGAGCCCCCTTGGACACCAGTTCTTC
CDR3aa: CASRTSPLGHQFF

v_gene: TRBV5-1
d_gene: NA
abundance: few
j_gene: TRBJ1-2
CDR3nt: TGCGCCAGCAGCCCATTGACAGCCAACTATGGCTACACCTTC
CDR3aa: CASSPLTANYGYTF

v_gene: TRBV27
d_gene: NA
abundance: few
j_gene: TRBJ1-2
CDR3nt: TGTGCCAGCAGTCCTTGGGCCAGTGCTGACTATGGCTACACCTTC
CDR3aa: CASSPWASADYGYTF

v_gene: TRBV4-1
d_gene: TRBD1
abundance: few
j_gene: TRBJ2-7
CDR3nt: TGCGCCAGCAGCCAAGATGGGCGGACAGGGGGTATCTACGAGCAGTACTTC
CDR3aa: CASSQDGRTGGIYEQYF

v_gene: TRBV10-1
d_gene: NA
abundance: few
j_gene: TRBJ2-7
CDR3nt: TGCGCCAGCAGTGAGTCCTCGGTGAGCAGGACCTACGAGCAGTACTTC
CDR3aa: CASSESSVSRTYEQYF

v_gene: TRBV5-1
d_gene: NA
abundance: few
j_gene: TRBJ2-7
CDR3nt: TGCGCCAGCAGCTTCTCCGCCCGCGGCCAAACCTACGAGCAGTACTTC
CDR3aa: CASSFSARGQTYEQYF

v_gene: TRBV7-2
d_gene: NA
abundance: few
j_gene: TRBJ2-5
CDR3nt: TGTGCCAGCAGCTTTACAGGAAAAGAGACCCAGTACTTC
CDR3aa: CASSFTGKETQYF

v_gene: TRBV5-1
d_gene: TRBD1
abundance: NA
j_gene: TRBJ1-5
CDR3nt: TGCGCCAGCAGCGAGGGACAGGGGGATGGCAATCAGCCCCAGCATTTT
CDR3aa: CASSEGQGDGNQPQHF